This T cell receptor beta chain derives from a study of control samples from healthy donors and cancer patients. The method was immunoSEQ multiplex PCR; TCRdb's version includes in-frame clones alone and lacks a portion of them. Among 150,000 or so clones, roughly 93% were seen once, and the ten largest hold under 7%. Sequenced input: blood. This receptor was taken from a man between 18 and 35 years old in good health.

The CDR3 is CASSIDISSYEQYF. The DNA of the CDR3 is TGTGCCAGCAGTATCGACATTAGCAGCTACGAGCAGTACTTC. This chain uses TRBV6-2 or TRBV6-3 with TRBJ2-7; the D is unclear. Trimming pared 5 bases from V and 3 bases from J, leaving 14 bases between. Germline V lookup: CDR1 MNHEY, CDR2 SVGEGT. This CDR3 is built from 14 residues.